This TCR beta chain was captured in a study of PD-1 blockade in classical Hodgkin lymphoma (TCRdb year 2020). For context, the study as a whole: Nivolumab dosing was 3 mg/kg intravenously every 2 weeks, continuing until either disease progression or unacceptable toxicity. To define a peripheral blood immune signature of response to PD-1 blockade in classical Hodgkin lymphoma, the study combined TCR beta sequencing with CyTOF.

The Qiagen DNeasy kit was used to extract genomic DNA from unsorted PBMCs and from the negatively selected CD4+ and CD8+ fractions. TCR beta CDR3 regions were subjected to amplification by immunoSEQ multiplex PCR with primers that anneal to V and J segments. A synthetic immune receptor repertoire was used to minimize amplification bias, and any residual bias was removed computationally once sequencing was done. Concerning the study's data processing: Custom Python scripts were used to quantify repertoire diversity as the Shannon entropy index. Unsorted, CD4+ and CD8+ repertoires were analyzed separately, except in combined analyses where CD4+ and CD8+ sequences were merged in silico. A clone was considered expanded if an increase in frequency of at least 2-fold after treatment relative to C1D1 was found, and a pseudocount of 0.5 was applied to clones undetected at baseline. Singleton clones were defined as clones with 0 or 1 copy at C1D1, and non-singleton clones were defined as clones with 2 or more copies. Clones expanded in unsorted samples were labelled as CD4+, CD8+ or unknown by matching protein sequences in sorted samples from the same patient. Diversity changes from C1D1 to C4D1 were tested in paired samples using Wilcoxon tests. The table was pulled from immuneACCESS by TCRdb, which kept in-frame rearrangements only. Such tables lose some clones; where checked, under half of the loss comes from unresolved V genes, and the rest has no known cause. V and J calls plus clone size are reproduced from that table; the DNA served to infer D and trimming. The sample table contains about 43,000 clones; only one count was recorded for roughly 72% of them. In total, the top ten clones hold 2.5% to 3% of the sample.

The V end loses 3 bases and the J end loses 4 bases, and a stretch of 13 bases separates them. Including cysteine and phenylalanine, the CDR3 has 14 amino acids. Only the CDR3 region is kept as DNA, spanning 42 bases read in frame from base 1. Reading the germline V gene gives CDR1 SGDLS and CDR2 YYNGEE. General conclusions and limits of the study: Trial patients achieving complete response had baseline diversity similar to newly diagnosed patients, whereas partial responders and progressors had significantly lower diversity. The study was restricted to a single clinical trial cohort, and the causes of repertoire differences, possibly disease activity or prior therapy, were left undefined. Lower diversity was seen in patients whose nivolumab began less than 1 year after ASCT, and these patients were left out of later analyses so that immune reconstitution would not confound the results. Newly diagnosed patients were reported to have lower baseline TCR diversity than healthy donors, and relapsed/refractory patients were reported to have lower baseline TCR diversity still. By C4D1, a significant rise was seen in CD4+ TCR diversity but not in CD8+ TCR diversity (p=0.0027 vs p=0.16), and the rise was most apparent among complete responders (p=0.02).

This clone was seen a few times. The target of this receptor is not known. Base qualities are not at hand, and no much larger clone is one base apart. The time point label for this specimen denotes: cycle 2 day 1 (C2D1) of nivolumab. Relapse after autologous stem cell transplantation had occurred in all trial patients, and cohorts A, B and C were distinguished by prior brentuximab vedotin exposure. The trial cohort was composed of 56 patients with relapsed/refractory classical Hodgkin lymphoma, for whom complete response, partial response or progressive disease was recorded as best overall response. In the multi-cohort phase II CheckMate 205 trial, trial patients received single-agent nivolumab. An independent review committee assessed best overall response by applying the 2007 International Working Group response criteria. Trial PBMCs were collected just before the start of nivolumab (C1D1) and during therapy at cycle 2 day 1 and cycle 4 day 1. Peripheral blood was collected in 8 mL Vacutainer Cell Preparation Tubes, from which PBMCs were isolated by centrifugation and then cryopreserved.

This sequence originates from a human donor with classical Hodgkin lymphoma. The sample in question was peripheral blood mononuclear cells (PBMCs), obtained before the second cycle of nivolumab. The rearranged chain carries TRBV9 and TRBJ1-1; D gene: possibly TRBD1, on 5 matching bases. The bases read TGTGCCAGCAGCGCGACAGTAGCATTCACTGAAGCTTTCTTT. Its protein product is CASSATVAFTEAFF.